This TCR beta chain is from a study of long-term antiretroviral therapy in people with HIV. Overall study results and limits: ART adherence, viral resistance and therapy changes went unrecorded. Blood was collected between the mid-2000s and the late 2010s, possibly under older ART regimens.

To note about this clone: Its antigen is not identified.

With survey level as its setting, the immunoSEQ assay was v3.0. Sequencing was designed to cover 40,000-50,000 T-cell genomes in each sample. Repertoires were generated with immunoSEQ multiplex PCR, while TCRdb's copy carries only in-frame clones and drops some. The table shows some 20,000 clones, with more than 65% occurring only once. Deletions cut 0 bases from V and 7 bases from J, with 12 bases between. Germline CDR1 reads LGHNA; CDR2 reads YNFKEQ. The CDR3 has 15 residues. The chain carries TRBV4-2 and TRBJ1-4; possible D gene TRBD1, 5 bases. The sequences come from unsorted PBMCs, collected less than 2.5 years after starting antiretroviral therapy. The sequence was collected from a middle-aged man with HIV. For the CDR3, the DNA is TGTGCCAGCAGCCAAGAAACGGTGGGGGGTGAAAAACTGTTTTTT. Amino acid sequence: CASSQETVGGEKLFF.